These 29 T cell receptor beta chains were all obtained from the same sample, sequenced in a study of blood T cell repertoires in COVID-19. The method was immunoSEQ multiplex PCR; TCRdb's version includes in-frame clones alone and lacks a portion of them. The sample has 400,000 to 500,000 clones, roughly 88% seen once; the top ten hold less than 2%. Sequencing was carried out using PBMCs or T cells enriched from blood (not recorded which). These TCRs come from a woman in her thirties or forties who had recovered from COVID-19.

This sequence joins TRBV24-1 and TRBJ2-7; TRBD2 aligns across 11 bases. Unmatched junction bases numbered 22, after V lost 1 base and J lost 0 bases. From germline, CDR1 is KGHDR and CDR2 SFDVKD. The CDR3 consists of 23 residues. CDR3 nucleotides: TGTGCCACCAGTGATTTTAAGTGGGATCGTCTAGCGGGAGGAGGTCTCAGCTCCTACGAGCAGTACTTC. This encodes CATSDFKWDRLAGGGLSSYEQYF.

The J gene is TRBJ2-1, the V gene TRBV30, with D perhaps TRBD2 (7 bases). The CDR3 is 14 amino acids. Germline assignment: CDR1 GTSNPN and CDR2 SVGIG (reference sequence). Trimming pared 2 bases from V and 9 bases from J, leaving 17 bases between. The CDR3 DNA sequence: TGTGCCTGGAGTAGGGGTTTAGGGGGGGGTGAGCAGTTCTTC. This translates into CAWSRGLGGGEQFF.

The genes are TRBV19 and TRBJ2-2; perhaps TRBD2 as D (5 bases). CDR3 length equals 14 residues. V was shortened by 5 bases and J by 6 bases, with 13 bases between the two germline ends. Germline CDR1 reads LNHDA; CDR2 reads SQIVND (reference sequence). The CDR3 sequence: CASSPQAGAGELFF. The CDR3 nucleotides are TGTGCCAGTAGTCCGCAGGCGGGCGCCGGGGAGCTGTTTTTT.

J is TRBJ2-4 and V is TRBV7-8, with D maybe TRBD1 (6 bases). The V end was cut by 5 bases, the J end by 15 bases, with 23 bases between. The CDR3 runs to 14 residues. Germline CDR1 and CDR2: SGHVS and FQNEAQ. The CDR3, as DNA: TGTGCCAGCAGCCCGCAGGGGTCGACGCCTCCGGGGTACTTC. This translates into CASSPQGSTPPGYF.

The CDR3 reads CASSSQGADNAFF. In nucleotides, the CDR3 is TGTGCCAGCAGCTCACAGGGGGCGGACAACGCTTTCTTT. The V call is TRBV7-2, the J call TRBJ1-1; 9 nucleotides agree with TRBD1. This CDR3 contains 13 residues. From germline, CDR1 is SGHTA and CDR2 FQGNSA. The V and J ends lost 4 bases and 11 bases, in that order; junction bases with no gene match: 8. Using reference TRBV7-2 and TRBJ1-1 for the parts outside the CDR3, the full variable domain is GAGVSQSPSNKVTEKGKDVELRCDPISGHTALYWYRQSLGQGLEFLIYFQGNSAPDKSGLPSDRFSAERTGGSVSTLTIQRTQQEDSAVYLCASSSQGADNAFFGQGTRLTVV.

CDR3 DNA: TGTGCCAGCACCCCGGGGGGCTCAACCCTATACTACGAGCAGTACTTC. This sequence encodes CASTPGGSTLYYEQYF. The V call is TRBV5-8, the J call TRBJ2-7; D perhaps matches TRBD2 (7 bases). V was shortened by 6 bases and J by 3 bases, with 22 bases between the two germline ends. Per the germline V gene, CDR1 is SGHTS and CDR2 is YDEGEE. The CDR3 extends over 16 amino acids.

The rearrangement joins TRBV9 to TRBJ2-7, with 10 positions matching TRBD1. This CDR3 is 14 amino acids long. V was pared by 4 bases and J by 4 bases, with 5 bases of the junction left unmatched. Looked up from germline, CDR1 is SGDLS and CDR2 is YYNGEE. CDR3 loop: CASSRDRGGYEQYF. The DNA for the CDR3 is TGTGCCAGCAGCCGGGACAGGGGAGGATACGAGCAGTACTTC.

V gene TRBV7-9 combines with J gene TRBJ1-1; TRBD1 matches at 7 bases. The CDR3 runs 13 residues. Germline-derived CDR1 and CDR2 are SEHNR and FQNEAQ (reference sequence). V lost 6 bases to trimming and J lost 8 bases; unmatched junction nucleotides: 9. In DNA, the CDR3 is TGTGCCAGCAGGCAAAACTCAGGGGGAGAAGCTTTCTTT. Its translation: CASRQNSGGEAFF.

The gene calls are TRBV6-2 or TRBV6-3 and TRBJ1-1; D possibly corresponds to TRBD1 (6 bases). The CDR3 loop spans 18 amino acids. Germline CDR1 is MNHEY and CDR2 is SVGEGT. The V end lost 0 bases, the J end lost 3 bases, and 20 bases lay between the germline ends. The CDR3 DNA is TGTGCCAGCAGTTACTCGGTAGGCCGGGACATTATCGACACTGAAGCTTTCTTT. Translating it yields CASSYSVGRDIIDTEAFF.

V and J are TRBV19 and TRBJ2-1; 10 bases map to TRBD2. The V gene's germline CDR1 is LNHDA and CDR2 SQIVND (reference sequence). J gave up 6 bases and V 5 bases, and 10 bases lay outside the gene matches. The CDR3 spans 16 residues. CDR3 in amino acids: CASSLTSGISTNEQFF. The CDR3, as DNA: TGTGCCAGTAGTCTCACTAGCGGGATAAGCACCAATGAGCAGTTCTTC.

This clone was found once. The gene calls are TRBV7-9 and TRBJ1-1, with D perhaps TRBD1 (5 bases). The CDR3 is 14 amino acids. Per the germline V gene, CDR1 is SEHNR and CDR2 is FQNEAQ (reference sequence). With 4 bases removed from V and 6 bases from J, the gap between germline ends came to 15 bases. CDR3 sequence: CASSSPSGQAEAFF. In DNA, the CDR3 is TGTGCCAGCAGCTCCCCCTCAGGGCAGGCTGAAGCTTTCTTT.

The genes are TRBV4-1 and TRBJ2-7; D is possibly TRBD1 (7 bases). CDR1 is MGHRA, CDR2 YSYEKL, per germline. CDR3 length equals 17 residues. The ends were cut back, 4 bases at V and 7 bases at J, with 26 bases in the middle. The CDR3 region has the DNA TGCGCCAGCAGCCTCGCGCGGGAAACAGGGGAATTTTGGGAGCAGTACTTC. Amino acid sequence: CASSLARETGEFWEQYF.

The rearrangement links TRBV27 to TRBJ1-2; TRBD1 agrees at 7 bases. The germline V gene has CDR1 MNHEY and CDR2 SMNVEV (reference sequence). V dropped 5 bases and J dropped 4; count of bases not matched to a gene: 4. The CDR3 totals 13 residues. The CDR3 nucleotides read TGTGCCAGCAGTCCCGACAGGGTCTATGGCTACACCTTC. Protein product: CASSPDRVYGYTF.

The chain employs TRBV9 and TRBJ1-1; 12 positions match TRBD1. J lost 6 bases, V lost 2 bases, and 8 bases had no gene match. CDR1 is SGDLS and CDR2 is YYNGEE in the germline V gene. The CDR3 spans 16 residues. This CDR3 reads CASSVLRDRGLSEAFF. In DNA, the CDR3 is TGTGCCAGCAGCGTCCTACGGGACAGGGGGCTTTCTGAAGCTTTCTTT.

This clone has just one count. The chain uses TRBV12-3 or TRBV12-4 and TRBJ1-1, with 7 bases matching TRBD1. The CDR3 sequence is 13 residues long. V dropped 7 bases and J dropped 4; count of bases not matched to a gene: 6. CDR3 nucleotides: TGTGCCAGCATCCTCAACAGGGGCACTGAAGCTTTCTTT. Residues: CASILNRGTEAFF.

In nucleotides, the CDR3 is TGTGCCAGCAAATTGGGGTTAGGACAGGGGATCTATAATTCACCCCTCCACTTT. It yields the protein CASKLGLGQGIYNSPLHF. This sequence joins TRBV27 and TRBJ1-6; TRBD1 agrees at 9 bases. There are 18 residues in the CDR3. Germline CDR1 is MNHEY and CDR2 is SMNVEV (reference sequence). Trimming took 7 bases from V and 3 from J; bases not matched to a gene: 13.

The rearrangement uses TRBV25-1 and TRBJ1-2; D might be TRBD1 (6 bases). V was trimmed by 3 bases and J by 7 bases, leaving 9 bases between them. Germline CDR1 MGHDK, CDR2 SYGVNS. The CDR3 length is 12 residues. The CDR3 spells CASSDLGAGYTF. The CDR3, as DNA: TGTGCCAGCAGTGACCTGGGGGCTGGCTACACCTTC.

This chain joins TRBV5-4 and TRBJ1-1; possible D gene TRBD1, 5 bases. Per germline, CDR1 SGHNT and CDR2 YYREEE (reference sequence). This CDR3 comprises 15 residues. The V end lost 2 bases, the J end lost 2 bases, and 13 bases lay between the germline ends. CDR3 protein: CASSLSRDGNTEAFF. CDR3 bases: TGTGCCAGCAGCTTAAGCAGGGATGGTAACACTGAAGCTTTCTTT.

The chain couples TRBV6-2 or TRBV6-3 to TRBJ1-2, with unresolved D. The CDR3 is made up of 15 amino acids. Between the trimmed V and J ends, which lost 3 bases and 0 bases, there was a span of 11 bases. Germline CDR1 and CDR2: MNHEY and SVGEGT. CDR3 sequence (DNA): TGTGCCAGCAGTTATCCGCCGGGAACTAACTATGGCTACACCTTC. Translation gives CASSYPPGTNYGYTF.

This chain links TRBV5-1 with TRBJ2-3; 10 bases line up with TRBD2. With V trimmed by 4 bases and J by 3 bases, 5 bases remained unmatched. CDR3 length equals 15 residues. Germline V gene data show CDR1 as SGHRS and CDR2 as YFSETQ. CDR3: CASSDSGRWTDTQYF. In DNA, the CDR3 is TGCGCCAGCAGCGATAGCGGGAGGTGGACAGATACGCAGTATTTT.

This chain connects TRBV7-9 to TRBJ2-7; 9 nucleotides match TRBD1. The CDR3 sequence is 14 residues long. V lost 1 base and J lost 6; bases outside the gene matches: 4. The germline V gene has CDR1 SEHNR and CDR2 FQNEAQ (reference sequence). The CDR3 coding sequence is TGTGCCAGCAGCTTAGTACAGGGGGCGGTCGAGCAGTACTTC. Residues: CASSLVQGAVEQYF.

The chain is built from TRBV6-2 or TRBV6-3 and TRBJ1-5; D unresolved. Germline values: CDR1 MNHEY, CDR2 SVGEGT. Trimming left V 2 bases short and J 5 bases short, with 22 bases between. This CDR3 is 18 amino acids long. CDR3 residues: CASSYPPFGERTHQPQHF. The CDR3 region has the DNA TGTGCCAGCAGTTACCCTCCCTTTGGTGAGAGAACCCATCAGCCCCAGCATTTT.

The chain combines TRBV4-1 with TRBJ2-7, with D possibly matching TRBD1 (6 bases). The CDR3 has 16 residues. V was trimmed by 1 base and J by 2 bases, leaving 15 bases between them. Germline CDR1 and CDR2: MGHRA and YSYEKL. The CDR3: CASSQAWQGRTYEQYF. CDR3 nucleotides: TGCGCCAGCAGCCAAGCCTGGCAGGGGCGCACCTACGAGCAGTACTTC.

The chain employs TRBV4-3 and TRBJ1-2, with 10 bases matching TRBD1. The V gene end was trimmed by 0 bases and the J gene end by 5 bases; junction bases not matched to a gene: 6. Germline V gives CDR1 LGHNA, CDR2 YSLEER. The CDR3 is 16 residues long. The CDR3 nucleotides are TGCGCCAGCAGCCAAGACACCGGGACAGGGGTATATGGCTACACCTTC. Translation gives CASSQDTGTGVYGYTF.

The chain employs TRBV10-2 and TRBJ1-1, with a tentative D call TRBD1 (5 bases). The germline V gene encodes CDR1 WSHSY and CDR2 SAAADI. This CDR3 is built from 14 residues. Trimming left V 4 bases short and J 0 bases short, with 9 bases between. CDR3 region: CASSVGAMNTEAFF. The CDR3 DNA follows: TGCGCCAGCAGTGTAGGGGCCATGAACACTGAAGCTTTCTTT.

The V gene is TRBV9, the J gene TRBJ1-2; possibly TRBD1 for D (6 bases). The V end was cut by 3 bases, the J end by 0 bases, with 18 bases between. Germline CDR1 SGDLS, CDR2 YYNGEE. The CDR3 length is 17 residues. For the CDR3, the DNA is TGTGCCAGCAGCGGTGGGGCCCAGGGGATAGCTAACTATGGCTACACCTTC. Its translation: CASSGGAQGIANYGYTF.

J is TRBJ1-2 and V is TRBV4-3; 8 nucleotides match TRBD1. The germline V gene has CDR1 LGHNA and CDR2 YSLEER. With 3 bases clipped from V and 8 bases from J, the junction kept 8 bases outside the gene matches. CDR3 length: 14 residues. As DNA, the CDR3 is TGCGCCAGCAGCCAGGCCAGGACAGGGAGCGGCTACACCTTC. Translated: CASSQARTGSGYTF.

The chain joins TRBV29-1 to TRBJ2-7; 7 nucleotides line up with TRBD1. The trim removed 6 bases at V and 0 bases at J, leaving 5 bases unmatched. The CDR3 covers 13 residues. Germline CDR1 is SQVTM and CDR2 is ANQGSEA. CDR3 sequence: CSVQTGTSYEQYF. The CDR3 DNA reads as TGCAGCGTGCAGACAGGGACCTCCTACGAGCAGTACTTC.

This chain links TRBV9 with TRBJ2-5; 8 bases agree with TRBD1. V gave up 0 bases and J gave up 2 bases; unmatched junction bases: 6. The CDR3 has 16 amino acids. Germline CDR1 reads SGDLS; CDR2 reads YYNGEE. The CDR3 sequence is CASSVATGTGQETQYF. The CDR3 nucleotides read TGTGCCAGCAGCGTAGCTACTGGGACAGGACAAGAGACCCAGTACTTC.